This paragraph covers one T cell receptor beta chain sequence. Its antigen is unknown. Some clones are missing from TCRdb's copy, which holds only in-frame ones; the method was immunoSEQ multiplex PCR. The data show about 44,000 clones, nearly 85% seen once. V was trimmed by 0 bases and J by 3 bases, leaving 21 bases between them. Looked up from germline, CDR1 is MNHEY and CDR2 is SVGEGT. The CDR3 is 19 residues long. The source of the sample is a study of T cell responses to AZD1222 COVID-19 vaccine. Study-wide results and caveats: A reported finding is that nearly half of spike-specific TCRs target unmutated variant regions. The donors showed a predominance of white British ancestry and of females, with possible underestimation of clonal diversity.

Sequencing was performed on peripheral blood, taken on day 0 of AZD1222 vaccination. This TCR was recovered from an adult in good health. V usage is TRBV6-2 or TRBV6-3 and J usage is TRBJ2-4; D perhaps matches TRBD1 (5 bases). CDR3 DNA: TGTGCCAGCAGTTACTCGGGGCGCTGGAGAGAAGGGTTCAAAAACATTCAGTACTTC. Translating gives CASSYSGRWREGFKNIQYF.